The rows below give T cell receptor beta chains drawn from one sample of a study of post-analysis software for immune sequencing data. TCRdb fed the PCR reads into MiXCR, producing one record per CDR3 protein. The data hold hundreds of thousands of distinct CDR3 sequences, with roughly 27% observed a single time. Input material: blood. These TCRs come from a girl aged 5-17 years with multiple sclerosis. The CDR3 runs from the conserved cysteine through the conserved F or W. A D gene is named only where the DNA matches it firmly. Clone size is shown for a subset of rows, as once, few, many or a class of expanded clone.

TGCGCCAGCAGCCCCGGGACAGGGTACACTGAAGCTTTCTTT	CASSPGTGYTEAFF	NA	TRBV5-1	TRBJ1-1	TRBD1
TGCAGTGCTAGAGCCAACTCGGGGGCGGCCCTCTACAATGAGCAGTTCTTC	CSARANSGAALYNEQFF	NA	TRBV20-1	TRBJ2-1	NA
TGTGCCAGCAGTTTTTTCCCTAGCGGGAACTACGAGCAGTACTTC	CASSFFPSGNYEQYF	NA	TRBV28	TRBJ2-7	TRBD2
TGTGCCAGCAGCGTCGGGCTAGCGGGAGGAGACACAGATACGCAGTATTTT	CASSVGLAGGDTDTQYF	once	TRBV9	TRBJ2-3	TRBD2
TGTGCCATCAGCCGGACTGGGGACACCGGGGAGCTGTTTTTT	CAISRTGDTGELFF	NA	TRBV10-3	TRBJ2-2	NA
TGTGCCAGCAGCCCCAGGGGGGATGGCACAGATACGCAGTATTTT	CASSPRGDGTDTQYF	many	TRBV12-3/TRBV12-4	TRBJ2-3	NA
TGCAGTGCTCTGGGAACTTCGGGGGGCGATCAGCCCCAGCATTTT	CSALGTSGGDQPQHF	few	TRBV20-1	TRBJ1-5	NA
TGTGCCAGCTCACCGTCCCAGGGGAGGAGAGGCACCGGGGAGCTGTTTTTT	CASSPSQGRRGTGELFF	NA	TRBV18	TRBJ2-2	NA
TGTGCCAGCAGTCACCCTAGGGTTTCGCTTAGGTCACCCCTCCACTTT	CASSHPRVSLRSPLHF	NA	TRBV7-2	TRBJ1-6	NA
TGCGCCAGCAGCCTCACGACTAGCGGGGGGACAGATACGCAGTATTTT	CASSLTTSGGTDTQYF	many	TRBV4-1	TRBJ2-3	TRBD2
TGCGCCAGCAGCACGACTAGCGGGGGGAACTACAATGAGCAGTTCTTC	CASSTTSGGNYNEQFF	NA	TRBV5-1	TRBJ2-1	TRBD2
TGTGCCAGCCACTCTCGATTTGTTACAGATACGCAGTATTTT	CASHSRFVTDTQYF	NA	TRBV7-8	TRBJ2-3	NA
TGTGCCAGCAGCCGACCAAGATCGACAGGGGCCTCCTACAATGAGCAGTTCTTC	CASSRPRSTGASYNEQFF	few	TRBV7-9	TRBJ2-1	TRBD1
TGCGCCAGCAGGGGAACAGGGCGGAACACTGAAGCTTTCTTT	CASRGTGRNTEAFF	few	TRBV10-2	TRBJ1-1	NA
TGTGCCAGCAGCTTGGGCGGCTCGAGCTCTGGGGCCAACGTCCTGACTTTC	CASSLGGSSSGANVLTF	few	TRBV7-9	TRBJ2-6	NA
TGTGCCAGCAGCAAAGGAAGGACCACGACGCCGCAGTACTTC	CASSKGRTTTPQYF	few	TRBV7-8	TRBJ2-5	NA
TGTGCCACCAGTGACTCCGGGATTCCCCAGTATTTT	CATSDSGIPQYF	NA	TRBV24-1	TRBJ2-3	NA